This is a list of T cell receptor beta chains from one sample in a study of cytomegalovirus exposure and HLA in healthy donors. The method was immunoSEQ multiplex PCR; TCRdb's version includes in-frame clones alone and lacks a portion of them. The repertoire holds more than 50,000 clones, with roughly 72% as singletons. Material for sequencing was PBMCs. The receptor set was obtained from a woman in her forties or fifties in good health and CMV-seropositive. The CDR3 runs from the conserved cysteine through the conserved F or W. Each record gives: J gene, D gene, clone size, V gene, CDR3 DNA, CDR3 protein. A D gene is named only where the DNA matches it firmly. The size of a clone is reported for some rows only, either as once, few or many, or as a class for expanded clones.

J gene: TRBJ2-5; D gene: TRBD2; clone size: once; V gene: TRBV4-2; CDR3 DNA: TGTGCCAGCAGCCAAGGAGTCGGGGGGGCTCAGGAGACCCAGTACTTC; CDR3 protein: CASSQGVGGAQETQYF
J gene: TRBJ2-7; D gene: .; clone size: .; V gene: TRBV15; CDR3 DNA: TGTGCCACCAGCAGAGAACGGGATCGTTACGAGCAGTACTTC; CDR3 protein: CATSRERDRYEQYF
J gene: TRBJ2-1; D gene: TRBD1; clone size: few; V gene: TRBV19; CDR3 DNA: TGTGCCAGTAGTATAGGCAAAGGACAGGGGGGTTACAATGAGCAGTTCTTC; CDR3 protein: CASSIGKGQGGYNEQFF
J gene: TRBJ2-7; D gene: .; clone size: .; V gene: TRBV5-1; CDR3 DNA: TGCGCCAGCAGCTTAGGCAGGCTTACCTACGAGCAGTACTTC; CDR3 protein: CASSLGRLTYEQYF
J gene: TRBJ2-5; D gene: TRBD1; clone size: few; V gene: TRBV27; CDR3 DNA: TGTGCCAGCAGCCCTACAGGGGCCGGGGAGACCCAGTACTTC; CDR3 protein: CASSPTGAGETQYF
J gene: TRBJ1-2; D gene: .; clone size: .; V gene: TRBV7-8; CDR3 DNA: TGTGCCAGCAGCTTTCTACAGCCCTCCTATGGCTACACCTTC; CDR3 protein: CASSFLQPSYGYTF
J gene: TRBJ2-2; D gene: .; clone size: .; V gene: TRBV7-6; CDR3 DNA: TGTGCCAGCAGCTTAATGAACGCAGGGCGCTCCCCCGGGGAGCTGTTTTTT; CDR3 protein: CASSLMNAGRSPGELFF
J gene: TRBJ1-4; D gene: .; clone size: .; V gene: TRBV25-1; CDR3 DNA: TGTGCCAGCAGTGGCGGGGCTGTTGAAAAACTGTTTTTT; CDR3 protein: CASSGGAVEKLFF
J gene: TRBJ2-1; D gene: TRBD2; clone size: .; V gene: TRBV30; CDR3 DNA: TGTGCCTGGAGTCCAAGGGGGACTAGCGGGAGGAATGAGCAGTTCTTC; CDR3 protein: CAWSPRGTSGRNEQFF
J gene: TRBJ2-7; D gene: TRBD2; clone size: .; V gene: TRBV28; CDR3 DNA: TGTGCCAGCAGGGCGGGAGGGGCCCTCTACGAGCAGTACTTC; CDR3 protein: CASRAGGALYEQYF
J gene: TRBJ2-6; D gene: .; clone size: .; V gene: TRBV27; CDR3 DNA: TGTGCCAGCAGTTATCTGGGGGGAACTGGGGCCAACGTCCTGACTTTC; CDR3 protein: CASSYLGGTGANVLTF
J gene: TRBJ1-4; D gene: TRBD1; clone size: .; V gene: TRBV11-2; CDR3 DNA: TGTGCCAGCAGCCCCACAGGGGGGTATAATGAAAAACTGTTTTTT; CDR3 protein: CASSPTGGYNEKLFF
J gene: TRBJ2-7; D gene: TRBD1; clone size: .; V gene: TRBV27; CDR3 DNA: TGTGCCAGCAGTTTTCTTGGGCAGGGGGCAATGGTCTACGAGCAGTACTTC; CDR3 protein: CASSFLGQGAMVYEQYF
J gene: TRBJ2-1; D gene: TRBD2; clone size: .; V gene: TRBV30; CDR3 DNA: TGTGCCTGGAGTGGGGAGCGGGAGCCCTACAATGAGCAGTTCTTC; CDR3 protein: CAWSGEREPYNEQFF
J gene: TRBJ2-7; D gene: TRBD1; clone size: .; V gene: TRBV2; CDR3 DNA: TGTGCCAGCAGTGAGGAACCGGGACAGGGGGCCTACGAGCAGTACTTC; CDR3 protein: CASSEEPGQGAYEQYF
J gene: TRBJ2-2; D gene: .; clone size: few; V gene: TRBV7-6; CDR3 DNA: TGTGCCAGCAGCTTAGCGACCGGGATCGCGAACACCGGGGAGCTGTTTTTT; CDR3 protein: CASSLATGIANTGELFF
J gene: TRBJ1-2; D gene: .; clone size: .; V gene: TRBV25-1; CDR3 DNA: TGTGCCAGCAGGGCTGTATCTGGGGCCTTCTTC; CDR3 protein: CASRAVSGAFF
J gene: TRBJ1-2; D gene: .; clone size: .; V gene: TRBV7-2; CDR3 DNA: TGTGCCAGCAGCTCCCTTCCGTCGCCAGGGTACTATGGCTACACCTTC; CDR3 protein: CASSSLPSPGYYGYTF
J gene: TRBJ1-4; D gene: .; clone size: .; V gene: TRBV15; CDR3 DNA: TGTGCCACCACCGCACAGGGCCAAAATGAAAAACTGTTTTTT; CDR3 protein: CATTAQGQNEKLFF
J gene: TRBJ2-1; D gene: TRBD1; clone size: .; V gene: TRBV5-8; CDR3 DNA: TGTGCCAGCAGCTTTCCCTTGACAGGGCCGGAGTACAATGAGCAGTTCTTC; CDR3 protein: CASSFPLTGPEYNEQFF
J gene: TRBJ1-4; D gene: TRBD1; clone size: .; V gene: TRBV6-5; CDR3 DNA: TGTGCCAGCAAACGGGGGACAGGCGCTGAAAAACTGTTTTTT; CDR3 protein: CASKRGTGAEKLFF
J gene: TRBJ1-1; D gene: .; clone size: once; V gene: TRBV14; CDR3 DNA: TGTGCCAGCAGCCAAGATAGAGGTGGGGCCACTGAAGCTTTCTTT; CDR3 protein: CASSQDRGGATEAFF
J gene: TRBJ2-1; D gene: TRBD2; clone size: .; V gene: TRBV7-2; CDR3 DNA: TGTGCCAGCAGCTCCTCGGGAGGGCCGATCGGTGAGCAGTTCTTC; CDR3 protein: CASSSSGGPIGEQFF
J gene: TRBJ1-1; D gene: .; clone size: .; V gene: TRBV2; CDR3 DNA: TGTGCCAGCAGTGACCCCAAGCAGGGTGGAGCTTTCTTT; CDR3 protein: CASSDPKQGGAFF
J gene: TRBJ1-6; D gene: TRBD1; clone size: .; V gene: TRBV9; CDR3 DNA: TGTGCCAGCAGCTCTCGGACAGGGGGCTCACCCCTCCACTTT; CDR3 protein: CASSSRTGGSPLHF
J gene: TRBJ1-6; D gene: TRBD1; clone size: .; V gene: TRBV6-5; CDR3 DNA: TGTGCCAGCAGGGAGACAGGGAGATGGAATTCACCCCTCCACTTT; CDR3 protein: CASRETGRWNSPLHF
J gene: TRBJ2-2; D gene: .; clone size: .; V gene: TRBV7-3; CDR3 DNA: TGTGCCAGCAGCTGGACGGACCCGAGCGGCACCGGGGAGCTGTTTTTT; CDR3 protein: CASSWTDPSGTGELFF
J gene: TRBJ2-7; D gene: TRBD2; clone size: .; V gene: TRBV7-2; CDR3 DNA: TGTGCCAGCAGCCCCCAGCGGGGGGGCTACCACGAGCAGTACTTC; CDR3 protein: CASSPQRGGYHEQYF
J gene: TRBJ2-1; D gene: .; clone size: .; V gene: TRBV7-6; CDR3 DNA: TGTGCCAGCAGCTCCCTTAGCGGTTCCAACAATGAGCAGTTCTTC; CDR3 protein: CASSSLSGSNNEQFF
J gene: TRBJ1-1; D gene: TRBD1; clone size: few; V gene: TRBV6-6; CDR3 DNA: TGTGCCAGCAGTTGGAGGGGGCTAGCTGAAGCTTTCTTT; CDR3 protein: CASSWRGLAEAFF
J gene: TRBJ2-3; D gene: TRBD2; clone size: .; V gene: TRBV5-4; CDR3 DNA: TGTGCCAGCAGCTACTGGACTAGCGCAGATACGCAGTATTTT; CDR3 protein: CASSYWTSADTQYF
J gene: TRBJ2-5; D gene: .; clone size: .; V gene: TRBV7-2; CDR3 DNA: TGTGCCAGCAGCCGACAGGAGGCGAGGCGGGAGACCCAGTACTTC; CDR3 protein: CASSRQEARRETQYF
J gene: TRBJ1-5; D gene: .; clone size: .; V gene: TRBV19; CDR3 DNA: TGTGCCAGTAGTCCAGGGTTCTGGGCGCGGAGCAATCAGCCCCAGCATTTT; CDR3 protein: CASSPGFWARSNQPQHF
J gene: TRBJ2-1; D gene: TRBD2; clone size: .; V gene: TRBV15; CDR3 DNA: TGTGCCACCAGCCACGATCGGAGCGGGAGAGCAGAGCAGTTCTTC; CDR3 protein: CATSHDRSGRAEQFF